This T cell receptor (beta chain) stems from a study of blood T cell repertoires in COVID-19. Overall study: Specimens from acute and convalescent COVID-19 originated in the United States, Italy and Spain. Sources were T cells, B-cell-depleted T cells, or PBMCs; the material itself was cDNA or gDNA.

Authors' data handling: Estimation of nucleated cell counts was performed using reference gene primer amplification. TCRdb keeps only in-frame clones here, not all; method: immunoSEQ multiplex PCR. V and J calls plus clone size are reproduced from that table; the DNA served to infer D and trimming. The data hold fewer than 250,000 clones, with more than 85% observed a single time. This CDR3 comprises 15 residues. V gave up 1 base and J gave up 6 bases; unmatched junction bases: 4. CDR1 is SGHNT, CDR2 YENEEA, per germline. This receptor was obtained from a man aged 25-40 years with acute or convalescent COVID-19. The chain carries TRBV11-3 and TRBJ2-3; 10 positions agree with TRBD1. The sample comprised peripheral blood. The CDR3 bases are TGTGCCAGCAGCTTAGGCGGGACAGGGGACGATACGCAGTATTTT. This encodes CASSLGGTGDDTQYF.